In its sample, the clone carrying this T cell receptor (beta chain) was seen a few times. TCRdb itself ran the 5' RACE reads through MiXCR, one entry per CDR3 protein. This table holds about 190,000 distinct CDR3 sequences, around 16% found once. The data derive from a study of T-cell memory formation after mild COVID-19. The V gene lost 0 bases and the J gene lost 0 bases, with 8 bases spanning the gap. Germline CDR1 is SGHVS and CDR2 is FNYEAQ. The length of the CDR3 is 16 residues. This chain uses TRBV7-6 with TRBJ2-2, with D unclear. Material: PBMCs or a T cell subset sorted from them (not recorded which). The receptor was derived from an adult woman who had mild COVID-19 (a few samples of this study predate the infection). Cell type and time point are not known. As DNA, the CDR3 is TGTGCCAGCAGCTTAGCGGGTAACGCGAACACCGGGGAGCTGTTTTTT. This translates into CASSLAGNANTGELFF.